The 20 T cell receptor beta chains below all came from one sample that was sequenced in a study of blood T cell repertoires in COVID-19. Only in-frame clones appear in the TCRdb table, and some are missing; sequencing was by immunoSEQ multiplex PCR. The sample has some 150,000 clones, about 86% seen once. Sequencing was done on a sample of peripheral blood. The receptors were gathered from a man between 18 and 35 years old with active or convalescent COVID-19.

This chain links TRBV10-2 with TRBJ1-6; TRBD1 agrees at 10 bases. CDR3 size: 14 residues. After removal of 7 bases from V and 7 bases from J, the junction contained 4 bases not matched to a gene. Germline CDR1 reads WSHSY; CDR2 reads SAAADI. In DNA, the CDR3 is TGCGCCAGCATGCCGGGACAGGGGAATTCACCCCTCCACTTT. Residues: CASMPGQGNSPLHF.

CDR3 amino acids: CASSYTGTSGVNEQFF. The DNA of the CDR3 is TGTGCCAGCTCCTACACCGGGACTAGCGGGGTTAATGAGCAGTTCTTC. V and J are TRBV18 and TRBJ2-1, with 13 bases lining up with TRBD2. J was trimmed by 7 bases and V by 6 bases; bases with no gene match: 9. Germline V CDR1 and CDR2: KGHSH, LQKENI. The CDR3 has 16 amino acids.

This chain joins TRBV30 and TRBJ1-4; weak D call: TRBD1 (5 bases). The CDR3 is 17 amino acids. The germline gives CDR1 GTSNPN, CDR2 SVGIG (reference sequence). Trimming cost V 0 bases and J 8 bases, with 22 bases left between them. Here the CDR3 DNA reads TGTGCCTGGAGTGTACCCCCGTCGGGGACTGGCTTCGAAAAACTGTTTTTT. The encoded protein is CAWSVPPSGTGFEKLFF. Drawing the rest from reference TRBV30 and TRBJ1-4, the complete variable domain is SQTIHQWPATLVQPVGSPLSLECTVEGTSNPNLYWYRQAAGRGLQLLFYSVGIGQISSEVPQNLSASRPQDRQFILSSKKLLLSDSGFYLCAWSVPPSGTGFEKLFFGSGTQLSVL.

J is TRBJ1-1 and V is TRBV12-3 or TRBV12-4; 7 bases match TRBD1. The V gene end was trimmed by 5 bases and the J gene end by 1 base; junction bases not matched to a gene: 1. This CDR3 has 13 amino acids. CDR3 amino acids: CASSPGGNTEAFF. In DNA, the CDR3 is TGTGCCAGCAGTCCAGGGGGGAACACTGAAGCTTTCTTT.

The chain combines TRBV27 with TRBJ2-1; a weak D match, TRBD1 (6 bases). Germline CDR1 reads MNHEY; CDR2 reads SMNVEV (reference sequence). There are 15 residues in the CDR3. V dropped 6 bases and J dropped 0 bases, with 12 bases sitting between them. The CDR3 region is CASRVDSSSYNEQFF. The DNA of the CDR3 is TGTGCCAGCAGGGTGGACAGCAGCTCCTACAATGAGCAGTTCTTC.

This clone came up once. As DNA, the CDR3 is TGCGCCAGCAGATACCAGGCGAATGAGCAGTTCTTC. This gives the protein CASRYQANEQFF. The chain has TRBV10-2 and TRBJ2-1; no definite D call. This CDR3 contains 12 residues. Trimming took off 6 bases at V and 7 bases at J, with 10 bases between the two ends. Germline V gives CDR1 WSHSY, CDR2 SAAADI.

This CDR3 reads CASSLSGWVHTDTQYF. The CDR3 DNA is TGCGCCAGCAGCTTGTCGGGGTGGGTTCACACAGATACGCAGTATTTT. The chain links TRBV5-1 to TRBJ2-3, with D tentatively TRBD2 (5 bases). Trimming took 1 base from V and 2 from J, leaving 14 bases between them. This CDR3 spans 16 amino acids. The V gene's germline CDR1 is SGHRS and CDR2 YFSETQ.

V is TRBV10-3 and J is TRBJ2-7; 7 nucleotides align to TRBD1. CDR1 is ENHRY, CDR2 SYGVKD, per germline. The V segment lost 3 bases and the J segment 2 bases; nucleotides outside the gene matches: 4. The CDR3 has 14 amino acids. In DNA form, the CDR3 reads TGTGCCATCAGTGATGGGACAGAAACCTACGAGCAGTACTTC. It codes for CAISDGTETYEQYF.

The chain joins TRBV5-1 to TRBJ2-3; D is possibly TRBD1 or TRBD2 (5 bases each). V lost 4 bases to trimming and J lost 3 bases, with 21 bases between them. The CDR3 spans 17 residues. Germline loops: CDR1 SGHRS, CDR2 YFSETQ. In DNA form, the CDR3 reads TGCGCCAGCAGCCTGGGGCCGGGAACCGCCGAGACAGATACGCAGTATTTT. Translating it yields CASSLGPGTAETDTQYF.

As DNA, the CDR3 is TGTGCCACCGAGGACAGGGCAACCAAAAACATTCAGTACTTC. This codes for CATEDRATKNIQYF. The V call is TRBV19, the J call TRBJ2-4, with 8 bases matching TRBD1. Germline V gene data show CDR1 as LNHDA and CDR2 as SQIVND (reference sequence). CDR3 length: 14 residues. V lost 10 bases, J lost 2 bases, and 7 bases stayed unmatched.

The V call is TRBV12-3 or TRBV12-4, the J call TRBJ2-7; 8 bases align to TRBD1. V lost 6 bases and J lost 2; bases outside the gene matches: 3. The CDR3 contains 13 residues. This CDR3 reads CASRPTGAYEQYF. For the CDR3, the DNA is TGTGCCAGCAGACCGACAGGGGCCTACGAGCAGTACTTC.

The gene calls are TRBV9 and TRBJ1-2; TRBD1 is a possible D gene (5 bases). The V gene lost 4 bases and the J gene lost 1 base, with 14 bases spanning the gap. Germline assignment: CDR1 SGDLS and CDR2 YYNGEE. The CDR3 spans 15 residues. CDR3 bases: TGTGCCAGCAGCCCCCGCGGGGCAGGTAACTATGGCTACACCTTC. Its translation is CASSPRGAGNYGYTF.

The CDR3 loop reads CASSVAGTGQNGYTF. The CDR3 DNA follows: TGTGCCAGCAGCGTAGCTGGGACAGGGCAGAACGGCTACACCTTC. This sequence joins TRBV9 and TRBJ1-2; TRBD1 aligns across 9 bases. J lost 8 bases, V lost 0 bases, and 8 bases had no gene match. Germline V gene lookup returns CDR1 SGDLS and CDR2 YYNGEE. The CDR3 contains 15 residues.

On this clone itself: The identical CDR3 is also encoded by other nucleotide sequences in the sample. The CDR3 region has the DNA TGTGCCAGCAGTTTCCAGGGGGCAGCCGGGGAGCTGTTTTTT. Protein: CASSFQGAAGELFF. The genes are TRBV28 and TRBJ2-2, with 8 positions matching TRBD1. In germline, CDR1 is MDHEN, CDR2 SYDVKM. V lost 3 bases and J lost 6; bases outside the gene matches: 3. This CDR3 region has 14 residues.

The gene calls are TRBV2 and TRBJ1-3; D possibly corresponds to TRBD1 (5 bases). V was pared by 4 bases and J by 5 bases, with 6 bases between. The CDR3 extends over 12 amino acids. Germline-derived CDR1 and CDR2 are SNHLY and FYNNEI. CDR3 amino acids: CASSGQRNTIYF. The CDR3 bases are TGTGCCAGCAGTGGACAGCGAAACACCATATATTTT.

V is TRBV7-9 and J is TRBJ1-1, with 9 bases matching TRBD1. The germline V gene has CDR1 SEHNR and CDR2 FQNEAQ (reference sequence). The V and J ends lost 5 bases and 5 bases, in that order; junction bases with no gene match: 6. The length of the CDR3 is 14 residues. This CDR3 reads CASSAGTGTTEAFF. The CDR3 DNA follows: TGTGCCAGCAGCGCCGGGACAGGGACGACTGAAGCTTTCTTT.

The chain carries TRBV3-1 (or the pseudogene TRBV3-2) and TRBJ2-1; 7 bases map to TRBD2. This CDR3 is 19 amino acids long. V trimming: 0 bases; J trimming: 7 bases; junction bases outside the gene matches: 18. Germline values: CDR1 LGHDT, CDR2 YNNKEL (reference sequence). The CDR3 region has the DNA TGTGCCAGCAGCCAAGATCTGAGGCTAGCGGACTACTGGGGGAATGAGCAGTTCTTC. Translated, it gives CASSQDLRLADYWGNEQFF.

The chain employs TRBV29-1 and TRBJ1-5, with D maybe TRBD1 (6 bases). Trimming removed 4 bases at V and 7 bases at J, with 14 bases between. This CDR3 region has 13 residues. Germline values: CDR1 SQVTM, CDR2 ANQGSEA. The CDR3 sequence is CSVGRGAGQPQHF. DNA of the CDR3: TGCAGCGTTGGTCGGGGGGCAGGACAGCCCCAGCATTTT.

The CDR3 sequence is CASTTDGGSYNEQFF. The CDR3 DNA sequence: TGTGCCAGCACCACGGACGGGGGCTCCTACAATGAGCAGTTCTTC. V usage is TRBV6-5 and J usage is TRBJ2-1; the D gene is possibly TRBD2 (6 bases). The ends were cut back, 7 bases at V and 0 bases at J, with 13 bases in the middle. This CDR3 region has 15 residues. Germline-derived CDR1 and CDR2 are MNHEY and SVGAGI.

The chain is built from TRBV19 and TRBJ1-2, with D possibly matching TRBD1 (5 bases). The CDR3 contains 14 residues. V lost 1 base and J lost 8, with 14 bases in between. CDR1 LNHDA and CDR2 SQIVND come from the germline V gene (reference sequence). CDR3 in DNA: TGTGCCAGTAGTATAGGCAGGGAAGGAGAAGGCTACACCTTC. It is translated as CASSIGREGEGYTF. Full variable domain (rest looked up from reference TRBV19 and TRBJ1-2): DGGITQSPKYLFRKEGQNVTLSCEQNLNHDAMYWYRQDPGQGLRLIYYSQIVNDFQKGDIAEGYSVSREKKESFPLTVTSAQKNPTAFYLCASSIGREGEGYTFGSGTRLTVV.